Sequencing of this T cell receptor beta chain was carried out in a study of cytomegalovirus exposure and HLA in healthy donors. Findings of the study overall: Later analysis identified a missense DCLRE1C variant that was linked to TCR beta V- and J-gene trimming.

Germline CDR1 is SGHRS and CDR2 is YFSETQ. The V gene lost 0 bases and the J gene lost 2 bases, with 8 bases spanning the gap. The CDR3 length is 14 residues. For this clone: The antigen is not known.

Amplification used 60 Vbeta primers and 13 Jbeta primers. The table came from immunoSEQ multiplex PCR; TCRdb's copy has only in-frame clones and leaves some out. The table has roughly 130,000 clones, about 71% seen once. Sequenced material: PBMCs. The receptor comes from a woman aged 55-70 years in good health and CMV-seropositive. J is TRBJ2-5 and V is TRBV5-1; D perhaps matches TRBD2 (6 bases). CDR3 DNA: TGCGCCAGCAGCTTGGGCGGGGAACAAGAGACCCAGTACTTC. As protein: CASSLGGEQETQYF.